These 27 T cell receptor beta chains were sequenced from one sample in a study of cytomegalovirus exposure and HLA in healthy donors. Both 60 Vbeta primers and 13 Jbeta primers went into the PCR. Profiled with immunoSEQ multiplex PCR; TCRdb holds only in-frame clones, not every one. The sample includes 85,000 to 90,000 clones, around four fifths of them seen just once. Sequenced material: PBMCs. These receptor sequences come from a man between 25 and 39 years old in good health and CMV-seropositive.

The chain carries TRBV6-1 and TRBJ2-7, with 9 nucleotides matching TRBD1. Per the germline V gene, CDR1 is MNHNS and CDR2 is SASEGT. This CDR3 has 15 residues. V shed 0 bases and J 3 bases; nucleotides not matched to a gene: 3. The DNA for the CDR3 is TGTGCCAGCAGTGAAGCGCTGGGACAGGGCTACGAGCAGTACTTC. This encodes CASSEALGQGYEQYF.

The CDR3 loop is CASSVEWRDEQFF. The CDR3 nucleotides are TGTGCCAGCAGCGTAGAGTGGCGGGATGAGCAGTTCTTC. The chain uses TRBV9 and TRBJ2-1, with D perhaps TRBD2 (5 bases). Germline CDR1 SGDLS, CDR2 YYNGEE. The CDR3 runs to 13 residues. V was trimmed by 0 bases and J by 8 bases, leaving 9 bases between them.

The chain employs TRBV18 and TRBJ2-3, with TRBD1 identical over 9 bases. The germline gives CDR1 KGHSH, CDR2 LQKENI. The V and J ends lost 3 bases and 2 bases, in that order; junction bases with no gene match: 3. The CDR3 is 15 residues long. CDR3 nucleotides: TGTGCCAGCTCACCGGGGACAGGGAACACAGATACGCAGTATTTT. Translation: CASSPGTGNTDTQYF.

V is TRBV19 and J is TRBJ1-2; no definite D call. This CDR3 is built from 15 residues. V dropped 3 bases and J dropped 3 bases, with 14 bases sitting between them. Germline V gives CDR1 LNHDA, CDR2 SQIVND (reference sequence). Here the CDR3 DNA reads TGTGCCAGTAGTATCATGCGGTCCGGGGACTATGGCTACACCTTC. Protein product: CASSIMRSGDYGYTF.

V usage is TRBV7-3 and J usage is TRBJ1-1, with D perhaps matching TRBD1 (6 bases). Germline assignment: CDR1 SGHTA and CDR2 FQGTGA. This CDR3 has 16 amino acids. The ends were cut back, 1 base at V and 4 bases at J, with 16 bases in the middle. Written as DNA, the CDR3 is TGTGCCAGCAGCTTAAGTACGGGGCAGGGGAGCACTGAAGCTTTCTTT. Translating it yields CASSLSTGQGSTEAFF.

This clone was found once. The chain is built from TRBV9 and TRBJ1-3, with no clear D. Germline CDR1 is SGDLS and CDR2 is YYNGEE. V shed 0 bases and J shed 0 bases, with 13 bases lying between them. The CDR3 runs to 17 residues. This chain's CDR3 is CASSVAMEASSGNTIYF. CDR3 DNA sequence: TGTGCCAGCAGCGTAGCTATGGAGGCTTCCTCTGGAAACACCATATATTTT.

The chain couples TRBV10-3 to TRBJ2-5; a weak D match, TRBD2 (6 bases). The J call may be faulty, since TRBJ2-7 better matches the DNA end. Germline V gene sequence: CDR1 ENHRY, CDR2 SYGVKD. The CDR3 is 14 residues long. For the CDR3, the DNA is TGTGCCGTGGGAGAGCGGGTCCGGGACTACGAGCAGTACTTC. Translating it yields CAVGERVRDYEQYF.

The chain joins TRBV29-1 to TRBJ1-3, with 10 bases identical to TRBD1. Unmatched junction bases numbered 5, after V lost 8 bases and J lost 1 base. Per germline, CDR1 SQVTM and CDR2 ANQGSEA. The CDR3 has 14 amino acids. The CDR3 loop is CSSDRGLSGNTIYF. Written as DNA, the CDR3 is TGCAGCTCTGACAGGGGGCTATCTGGAAACACCATATATTTT.

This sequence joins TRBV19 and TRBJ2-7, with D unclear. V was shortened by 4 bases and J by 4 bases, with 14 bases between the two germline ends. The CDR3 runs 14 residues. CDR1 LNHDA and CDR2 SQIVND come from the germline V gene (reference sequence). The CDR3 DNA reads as TGTGCCAGTAGTAGACTCCCCCTGGAGTACGAGCAGTACTTC. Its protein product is CASSRLPLEYEQYF. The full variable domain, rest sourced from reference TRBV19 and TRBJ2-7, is DGGITQSPKYLFRKEGQNVTLSCEQNLNHDAMYWYRQDPGQGLRLIYYSQIVNDFQKGDIAEGYSVSREKKESFPLTVTSAQKNPTAFYLCASSRLPLEYEQYFGPGTRLTVT.

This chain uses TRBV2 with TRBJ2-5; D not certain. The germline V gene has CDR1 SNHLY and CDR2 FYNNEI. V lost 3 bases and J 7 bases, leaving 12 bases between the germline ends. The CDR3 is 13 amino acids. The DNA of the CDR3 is TGTGCCAGCAGTGACACCCCGTGGGCGACCCAGTACTTC. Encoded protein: CASSDTPWATQYF.

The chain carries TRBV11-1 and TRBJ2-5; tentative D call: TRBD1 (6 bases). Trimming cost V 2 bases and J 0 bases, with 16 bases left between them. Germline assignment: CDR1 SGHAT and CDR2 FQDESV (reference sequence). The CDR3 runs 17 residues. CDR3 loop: CASSLFVQGEYQETQYF. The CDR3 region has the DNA TGTGCCAGCAGCTTATTTGTACAGGGCGAGTACCAAGAGACCCAGTACTTC. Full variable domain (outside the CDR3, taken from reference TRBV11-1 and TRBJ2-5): EAEVAQSPRYKITEKSQAVAFWCDPISGHATLYWYRQILGQGPELLVQFQDESVVDDSQLPKDRFSAERLKGVDSTLKIQPAELGDSAMYLCASSLFVQGEYQETQYFGPGTRLLVL.

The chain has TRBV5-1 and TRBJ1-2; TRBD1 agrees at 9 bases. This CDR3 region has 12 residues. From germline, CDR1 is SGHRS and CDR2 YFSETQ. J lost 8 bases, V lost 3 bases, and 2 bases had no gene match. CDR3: CASSWDREGYTF. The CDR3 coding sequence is TGCGCCAGCAGCTGGGACAGGGAAGGCTACACCTTC.

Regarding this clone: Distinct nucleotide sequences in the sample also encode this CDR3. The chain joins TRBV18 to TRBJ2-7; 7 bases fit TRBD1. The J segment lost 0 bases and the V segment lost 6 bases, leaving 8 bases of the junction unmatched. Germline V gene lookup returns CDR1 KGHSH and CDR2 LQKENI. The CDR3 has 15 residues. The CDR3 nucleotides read TGTGCCAGCTCCCCAAGACAGGGAAACTCCTACGAGCAGTACTTC. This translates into CASSPRQGNSYEQYF.

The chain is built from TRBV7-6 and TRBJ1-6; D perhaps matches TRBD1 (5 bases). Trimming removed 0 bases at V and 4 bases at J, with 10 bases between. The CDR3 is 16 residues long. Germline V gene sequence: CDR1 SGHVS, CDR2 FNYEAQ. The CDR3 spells CASSLAGGDYNSPLHF. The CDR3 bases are TGTGCCAGCAGCTTAGCAGGAGGGGATTATAATTCACCCCTCCACTTT.

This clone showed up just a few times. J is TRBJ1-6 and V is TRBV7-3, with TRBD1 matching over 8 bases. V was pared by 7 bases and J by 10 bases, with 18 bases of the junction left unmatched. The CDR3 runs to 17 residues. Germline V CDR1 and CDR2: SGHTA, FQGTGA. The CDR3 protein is CASKFRTGPFLGSPLHF. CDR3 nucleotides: TGTGCCAGCAAATTTCGGACAGGGCCCTTTCTAGGATCACCCCTCCACTTT.

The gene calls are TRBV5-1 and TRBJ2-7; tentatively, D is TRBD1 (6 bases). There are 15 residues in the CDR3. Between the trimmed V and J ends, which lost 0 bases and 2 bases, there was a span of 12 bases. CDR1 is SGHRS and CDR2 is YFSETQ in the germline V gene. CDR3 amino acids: CASSLVPGQAYEQYF. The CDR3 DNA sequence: TGCGCCAGCAGCTTGGTCCCGGGACAAGCCTACGAGCAGTACTTC.

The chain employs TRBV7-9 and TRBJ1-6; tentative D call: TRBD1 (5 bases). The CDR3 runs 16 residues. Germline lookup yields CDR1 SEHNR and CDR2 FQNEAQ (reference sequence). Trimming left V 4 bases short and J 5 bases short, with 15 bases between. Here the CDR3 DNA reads TGTGCCAGCAGCTCCAGGGCGATACGGAATAATTCACCCCTCCACTTT. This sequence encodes CASSSRAIRNNSPLHF.

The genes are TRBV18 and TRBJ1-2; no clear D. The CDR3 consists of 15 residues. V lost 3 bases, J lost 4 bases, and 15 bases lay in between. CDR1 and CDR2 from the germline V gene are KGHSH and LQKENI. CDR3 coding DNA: TGTGCCAGCTCACCCAGACTTGAACCCCCCTATGGCTACACCTTC. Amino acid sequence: CASSPRLEPPYGYTF.

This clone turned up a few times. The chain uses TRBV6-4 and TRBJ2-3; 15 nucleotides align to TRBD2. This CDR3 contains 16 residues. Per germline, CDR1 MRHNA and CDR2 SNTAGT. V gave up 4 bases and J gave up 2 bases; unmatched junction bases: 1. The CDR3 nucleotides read TGTGCCAGCAGTGGGACTAGCGGGGGGGCCACAGATACGCAGTATTTT. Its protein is CASSGTSGGATDTQYF.

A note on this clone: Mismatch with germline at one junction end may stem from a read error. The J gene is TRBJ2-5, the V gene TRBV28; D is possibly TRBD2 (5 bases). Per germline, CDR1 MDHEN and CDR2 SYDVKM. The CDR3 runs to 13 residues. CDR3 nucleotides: TGTGCCAGCTGTTTGACGGGACAAGAGACCCAGTACTTC. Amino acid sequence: CASCLTGQETQYF.

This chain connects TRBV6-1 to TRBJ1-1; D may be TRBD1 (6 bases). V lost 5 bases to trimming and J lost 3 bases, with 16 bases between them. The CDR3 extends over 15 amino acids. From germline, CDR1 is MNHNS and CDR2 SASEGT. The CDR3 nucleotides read TGTGCCAGCAGTTTACTAGGCAGGGGATACACTGAAGCTTTCTTT. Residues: CASSLLGRGYTEAFF.

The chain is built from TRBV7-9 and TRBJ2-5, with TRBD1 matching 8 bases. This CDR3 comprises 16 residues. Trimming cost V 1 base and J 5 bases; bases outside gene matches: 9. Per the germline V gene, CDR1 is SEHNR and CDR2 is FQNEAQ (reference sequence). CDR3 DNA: TGTGCCAGCAGCTTAGGTGACAGGGGTCAGGGGGAGACCCAGTACTTC. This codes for CASSLGDRGQGETQYF.

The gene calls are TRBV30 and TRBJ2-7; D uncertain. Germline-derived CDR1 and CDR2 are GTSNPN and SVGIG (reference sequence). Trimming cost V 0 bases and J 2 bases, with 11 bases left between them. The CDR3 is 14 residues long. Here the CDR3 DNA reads TGTGCCTGGAGTGTACAGTCCGGAACCTACGAGCAGTACTTC. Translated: CAWSVQSGTYEQYF. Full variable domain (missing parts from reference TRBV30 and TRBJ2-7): SQTIHQWPATLVQPVGSPLSLECTVEGTSNPNLYWYRQAAGRGLQLLFYSVGIGQISSEVPQNLSASRPQDRQFILSSKKLLLSDSGFYLCAWSVQSGTYEQYFGPGTRLTVT.

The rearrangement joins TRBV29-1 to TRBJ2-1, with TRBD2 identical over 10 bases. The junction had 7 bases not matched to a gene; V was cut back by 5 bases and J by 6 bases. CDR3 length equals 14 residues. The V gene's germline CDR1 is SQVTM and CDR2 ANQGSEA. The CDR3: CSVQTGLASNEQFF. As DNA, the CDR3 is TGCAGCGTTCAAACGGGACTAGCGAGCAATGAGCAGTTCTTC.

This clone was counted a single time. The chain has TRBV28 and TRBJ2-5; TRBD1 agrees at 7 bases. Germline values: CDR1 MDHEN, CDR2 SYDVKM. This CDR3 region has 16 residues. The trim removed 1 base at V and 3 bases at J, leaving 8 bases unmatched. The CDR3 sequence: CASSLFRRGRKETQYF. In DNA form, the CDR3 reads TGTGCCAGCAGTTTATTCCGTAGGGGGCGGAAAGAGACCCAGTACTTC.

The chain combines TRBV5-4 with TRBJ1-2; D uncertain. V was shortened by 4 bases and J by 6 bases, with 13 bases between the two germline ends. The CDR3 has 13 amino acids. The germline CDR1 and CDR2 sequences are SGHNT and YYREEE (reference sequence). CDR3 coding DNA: TGTGCCAGCAGCCTTGCTCCTACTAATGGCTACACCTTC. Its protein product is CASSLAPTNGYTF.

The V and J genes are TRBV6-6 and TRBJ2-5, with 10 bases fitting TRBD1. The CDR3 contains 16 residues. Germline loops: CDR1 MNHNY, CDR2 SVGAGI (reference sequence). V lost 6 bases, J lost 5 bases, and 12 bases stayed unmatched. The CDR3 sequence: CASRGHDRGPGETQYF. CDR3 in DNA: TGTGCCAGCAGGGGACACGACAGGGGGCCGGGGGAGACCCAGTACTTC.